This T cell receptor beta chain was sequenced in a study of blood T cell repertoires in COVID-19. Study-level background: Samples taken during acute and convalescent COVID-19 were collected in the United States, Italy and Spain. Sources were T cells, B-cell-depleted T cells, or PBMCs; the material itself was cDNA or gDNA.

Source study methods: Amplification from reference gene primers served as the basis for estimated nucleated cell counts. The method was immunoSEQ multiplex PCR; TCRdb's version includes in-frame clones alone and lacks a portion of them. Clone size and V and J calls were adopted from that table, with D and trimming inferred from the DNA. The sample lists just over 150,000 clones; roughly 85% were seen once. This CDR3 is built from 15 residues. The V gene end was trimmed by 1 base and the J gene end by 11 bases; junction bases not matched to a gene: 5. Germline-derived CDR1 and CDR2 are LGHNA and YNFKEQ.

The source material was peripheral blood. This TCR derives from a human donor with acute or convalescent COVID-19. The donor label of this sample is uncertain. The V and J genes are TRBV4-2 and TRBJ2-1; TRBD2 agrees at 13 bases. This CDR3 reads CASSQVSLAGGKQFF. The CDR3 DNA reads TGTGCCAGCAGCCAAGTCTCACTAGCGGGGGGGAAGCAGTTCTTC.